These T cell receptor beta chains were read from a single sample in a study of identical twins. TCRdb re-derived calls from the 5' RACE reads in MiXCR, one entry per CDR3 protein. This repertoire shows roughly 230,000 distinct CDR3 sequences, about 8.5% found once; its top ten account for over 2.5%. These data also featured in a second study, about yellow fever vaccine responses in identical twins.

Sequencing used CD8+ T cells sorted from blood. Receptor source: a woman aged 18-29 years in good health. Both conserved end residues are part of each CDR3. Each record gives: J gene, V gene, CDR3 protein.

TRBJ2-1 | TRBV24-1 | CATSELGEQFF
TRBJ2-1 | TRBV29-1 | CSVEDRAGEQFF
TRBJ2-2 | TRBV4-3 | CASSQDASGNTGELFF
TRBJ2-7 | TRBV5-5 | CASSLEGILEQYF
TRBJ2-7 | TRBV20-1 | CSARATASYEQYF
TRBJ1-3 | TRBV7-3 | CASSRLPGNTIYF
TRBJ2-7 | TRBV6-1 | CASAPGQTYEQYF
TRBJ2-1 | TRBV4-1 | CASSQATGPPADEQFF
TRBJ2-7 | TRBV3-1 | CASSPPGAGTYEQYF
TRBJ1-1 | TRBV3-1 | CASSRWPGDDEAFF
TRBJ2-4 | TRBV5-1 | CASSGGVKDIQYF
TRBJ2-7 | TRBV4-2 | CASSPGIIYEQYF
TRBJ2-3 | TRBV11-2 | CASSTRPAPDTQYF
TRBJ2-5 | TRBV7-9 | CASSGWTGIYGTQYF
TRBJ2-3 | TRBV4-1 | CASSQVGDTQYF
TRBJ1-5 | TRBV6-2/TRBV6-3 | CASSQTEYSNQPQHF
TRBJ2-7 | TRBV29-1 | CSVEGYRGRYEQYF
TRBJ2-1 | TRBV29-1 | CSGGLAGVGNEQFF
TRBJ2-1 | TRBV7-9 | CASFQGLSYNEQFF
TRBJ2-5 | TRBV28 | CASSSPRQRGGDKTQYF
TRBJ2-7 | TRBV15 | CATSRDWEGSEQYF
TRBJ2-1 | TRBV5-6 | CASSLRGASYNEQFF